These 11 T cell receptor beta chains came from one sample sequenced in a study of Ad26.COV2.S vaccination and SARS-CoV-2 variants. Treatment given: some 19 received Ad26.COV2.S at low or high dose, single or two shots; a few received placebo; per-sample allocation not given. Sampling took place 63 days after the first vaccine or placebo injection. Here immunoSEQ multiplex PCR was the method, and the copy in TCRdb shows in-frame clones only, minus some. The table records a few hundred thousand clones, around four fifths of them present only once. The sequencing used peripheral blood, collected in a trial of Ad26.COV2.S vaccine versus placebo. The receptors originated from a person between 18 and 59 years old who received the Ad26.COV2.S COVID-19 vaccine or a placebo.

The chain employs TRBV5-7 and TRBJ2-3, with 12 nucleotides matching TRBD2. TRBV5-7 qualifies as an ORF whose function is uncertain. Trimming took 4 bases from V and 0 from J; bases not matched to a gene: 6. The CDR3 runs to 17 residues. For the CDR3, the DNA is TGTGCCAGCAGCCTTCCGACTAGCGGGGGTAGCACAGATACGCAGTATTTT. Translated: CASSLPTSGGSTDTQYF.

This rearrangement joins TRBV11-3 to TRBJ1-1, with TRBD1 identical over 7 bases. The J segment lost 5 bases and the V segment lost 3 bases, leaving 9 bases of the junction unmatched. Germline V CDR1 and CDR2: SGHNT, YENEEA. The CDR3 extends over 15 amino acids. CDR3 DNA: TGTGCCAGCAGCTTCCTCGACAGGGTAGGGACTGAAGCTTTCTTT. It encodes CASSFLDRVGTEAFF.

The chain recombines TRBV7-9 with TRBJ2-1; 8 nucleotides agree with TRBD2. This CDR3 is built from 17 residues. Germline CDR1 is SEHNR and CDR2 is FQNEAQ (reference sequence). V trimming: 5 bases; J trimming: 6 bases; junction bases outside the gene matches: 15. CDR3 sequence (DNA): TGTGCCAGCAGCCCTTTCCCCGGGACTAGATTAGGCAATGAGCAGTTCTTC. Its translation is CASSPFPGTRLGNEQFF.

V gene TRBV5-4 combines with J gene TRBJ2-2; possibly TRBD1 or TRBD2 for D (5 bases each). Germline lookup yields CDR1 SGHNT and CDR2 YYREEE (reference sequence). The V and J ends lost 9 bases and 5 bases respectively, with 14 bases between them. This CDR3 is built from 13 residues. The CDR3 nucleotides are TGTGCCACCCAGGGACCACTTACCGGGGAGCTGTTTTTT. Residues: CATQGPLTGELFF. The entire variable domain, with the rest obtained from reference TRBV5-4 and TRBJ2-2, is as follows: ETGVTQSPTHLIKTRGQQVTLRCSSQSGHNTVSWYQQALGQGPQFIFQYYREEENGRGNFPPRFSGLQFPNYSSELNVNALELDDSALYLCATQGPLTGELFFGEGSRLTVL.

V gene TRBV29-1 combines with J gene TRBJ2-1; 10 nucleotides line up with TRBD2. The germline gives CDR1 SQVTM, CDR2 ANQGSEA. The CDR3 spans 15 residues. V was pared by 8 bases and J by 3 bases, with 10 bases of the junction left unmatched. In DNA form, the CDR3 reads TGCAGCTCCGAAGGGGCTAGCGGGAGCTACAATGAGCAGTTCTTC. Protein product: CSSEGASGSYNEQFF.

This chain links TRBV6-4 with TRBJ1-5; D is undetermined. Trimming pared 0 bases from V and 1 base from J, leaving 13 bases between. Germline V gene sequence: CDR1 MRHNA, CDR2 SNTAGT. This CDR3 comprises 17 residues. The CDR3 spells CASSDSSLLGSNQPQHF. In DNA, the CDR3 is TGTGCCAGCAGTGACTCGAGCTTACTCGGCAGCAATCAGCCCCAGCATTTT.

This rearrangement joins TRBV2 to TRBJ2-3, with D possibly being TRBD2 (5 bases). Trimming shortened V by 4 bases and J by 8 bases, and 13 bases separated the two germline ends. The CDR3 length is 13 residues. The V gene's germline CDR1 is SNHLY and CDR2 FYNNEI. CDR3 coding DNA: TGTGCCAGCAGTGGAGAAGCGGAAGGTACGCAGTATTTT. Translating gives CASSGEAEGTQYF.

The gene calls are TRBV7-6 and TRBJ2-3; D is unresolved. The germline gives CDR1 SGHVS, CDR2 FNYEAQ. The CDR3 is 12 residues long. V lost 5 bases to trimming and J lost 5 bases, with 8 bases between them. The CDR3 sequence is CASSPLLDTQYF. The DNA of the CDR3 is TGTGCCAGCAGCCCCCTCCTAGATACGCAGTATTTT. The entire variable domain, with the rest obtained from reference TRBV7-6 and TRBJ2-3, is as follows: GAGVSQSPRYKVTKRGQDVALRCDPISGHVSLYWYRQALGQGPEFLTYFNYEAQQDKSGLPNDRFSAERPEGSISTLTIQRTEQRDSAMYRCASSPLLDTQYFGPGTRLTVL.

This clone was observed a single time. The chain uses TRBV7-8 and TRBJ2-7, with D tentatively TRBD1 (6 bases). The CDR3 is made up of 11 amino acids. The germline V gene encodes CDR1 SGHVS and CDR2 FQNEAQ. Deletions cut 4 bases from V and 5 bases from J, with 6 bases between. The CDR3 DNA reads as TGTGCCAGCAGCTACAGGGACGAGCAGTACTTC. Protein sequence: CASSYRDEQYF.

The chain joins TRBV19 to TRBJ1-5; a weak D match, TRBD1 (5 bases). There are 14 residues in the CDR3. The germline V and J ends were trimmed by 9 bases and 3 bases, with 15 bases remaining between them. Germline V CDR1 and CDR2: LNHDA, SQIVND (reference sequence). The CDR3 sequence is CASTNTGTNQPQHF. The CDR3 bases are TGTGCCAGCACAAACACAGGTACCAATCAGCCCCAGCATTTT.

The CDR3 here is CASSRSGGETQYF. The CDR3 DNA follows: TGTGCCAGCAGCCGTAGCGGAGGGGAGACCCAGTACTTC. The chain joins TRBV7-9 to TRBJ2-5; weak D call: TRBD2 (6 bases). Germline loops: CDR1 SEHNR, CDR2 FQNEAQ (reference sequence). Trimming left V 5 bases short and J 5 bases short, with 12 bases between. This CDR3 is built from 13 residues. The full variable domain, in which reference TRBV7-9 and TRBJ2-5 provide the parts outside the CDR3, is DTGVSQNPRHKITKRGQNVTFRCDPISEHNRLYWYRQTLGQGPEFLTYFQNEAQLEKSRLLSDRFSAERPKGSFSTLEIQRTEQGDSAMYLCASSRSGGETQYFGPGTRLLVL.